This TCR beta chain was captured by sequencing in a study of cytomegalovirus exposure and HLA in healthy donors. Clones were sequenced by immunoSEQ multiplex PCR, and TCRdb holds only the in-frame ones, with some missing. The sample lists 75,000 to 90,000 clones, roughly 95% occurring once. The CDR3 totals 14 residues. V dropped 6 bases and J dropped 1 base, with 10 bases sitting between them. The germline V gene has CDR1 SNHLY and CDR2 FYNNEI. The sample was PBMCs. This TCR derives from a woman aged 18-29 years in good health and CMV-seronegative. The V call is TRBV2, the J call TRBJ1-5, with TRBD1 as a possible D gene (6 bases). The CDR3 here is CASSLDRSNQPQHF. DNA for the CDR3: TGTGCCAGCAGCCTCGACAGGAGCAATCAGCCCCAGCATTTT.